This T cell receptor (beta chain) was captured in a study of neurological immune-mediated disorders. Overall study: Relapsing-remitting disease affected some 31, and secondary progressive 3, of roughly 35 multiple sclerosis patients. General observations from the study: Phylogenetic grouping assigned the repertoires of 18 of 34 multiple sclerosis patients to one related-CDR3 cluster, which constitutes a possible signature.

This clonotype was observed many times. Its antigen remains unidentified. Trimming removed 2 bases at V and 9 bases at J, with 8 bases between. The germline V gene encodes CDR1 MNHEY and CDR2 SVGAGI. CDR3 size: 12 residues. TCRdb reprocessed the 5' RACE reads with MiXCR, giving one entry per CDR3 protein. The sample consists of approximately 82,000 distinct CDR3 sequences, 2.5% to 3% of them appearing once. The chain employs TRBV6-5 and TRBJ2-1; D not certain. This clonotype originated in a woman under 40 with multiple sclerosis. Sequencing was carried out using PBMCs. The CDR3 protein is CASSYGRGEQFF. CDR3 DNA: TGTGCCAGCAGTTACGGGCGAGGTGAGCAGTTCTTC.